The clone carrying this T cell receptor (beta chain) has just a few counts. Its antigen is undetermined. Germline V gives CDR1 MDHEN, CDR2 SYDVKM. The V end was cut by 10 bases, the J end by 1 base, with 8 bases between. This CDR3 is 12 amino acids long. This specimen comes from a study of identical twins. Whole-study findings and limits: Memory repertoires showed no such pattern, whereas abundant cord blood beta clonotypes carried fewer insertions. Twins shared beta out-of-frame sequences in excess, but this excess was weaker. A partial confounding effect on zero-insertion analyses could come from invariant MAIT and iNKT cells.

Each CDR3 protein gets one entry after TCRdb re-called the 5' RACE reads with MiXCR. The sample has approximately 680,000 distinct CDR3 sequences; around 7.5% are singletons. The data also belong to a second study, concerning yellow fever vaccine responses in identical twins.

The sequence was collected from a woman aged 18-29 years in good health. The chain recombines TRBV28 with TRBJ1-5; no clear D. The sequenced material came from PBMCs. The CDR3 here is CATLASNQPQHF. CDR3 in DNA: TGTGCCACCTTGGCCAGCAATCAGCCCCAGCATTTT. The full variable domain, with the rest looked up from reference TRBV28 and TRBJ1-5, is DVKVTQSSRYLVKRTGEKVFLECVQDMDHENMFWYRQDPGLGLRLIYFSYDVKMKEKGDIPEGYSVSREKKERFSLILESASTNQTSMYLCATLASNQPQHFGDGTRLSIL.